Sequencing of this T cell receptor (beta chain) was carried out in a study of blood T cell repertoires in COVID-19. Study overall: The study drew acute and convalescent COVID-19 samples from the United States, Italy and Spain. T cells, B-cell-depleted T cells, or PBMCs provided the cDNA or gDNA that served as material.

Donors were grouped by their self-reported clinical history. Sequenced by immunoSEQ multiplex PCR; TCRdb stores in-frame clones only, minus some. The table includes 400,000 to 550,000 clones, roughly nine tenths detected once. The length of the CDR3 is 14 residues. The germline V gene has CDR1 SGHAT and CDR2 FQNNGV. Deletions cut 3 bases from V and 3 bases from J, with 12 bases between. Sequenced: PBMCs or T cells enriched from blood (not recorded which). This TCR came from a woman under 30 with acute COVID-19. The V gene is TRBV11-2, the J gene TRBJ2-7; D unclear. The CDR3, as DNA: TGTGCCAGCAGCTTTGGAGACTTTAACTACGAGCAGTACTTC. It codes for CASSFGDFNYEQYF.